This TCR beta chain was captured by sequencing in a study of T cell repertoires in cytomegalovirus infection. Study information: CMV epitopes used comprised recently identified HLA-C-restricted ones and well-studied HLA-B-restricted ones. The public TCR beta signatures pointed to both CMV infection and matching HLA type.

Germline values: CDR1 MNHEY, CDR2 SVGAGI. Trimming stripped 2 bases from V and 6 bases from J, with 15 bases between. This CDR3 contains 15 residues. Points on this clonotype: Its target is not known.

TCRdb redid the calling of the reads with MiXCR, one entry per CDR3 protein. Found here are 700,000 to 900,000 distinct CDR3 sequences, 29% of them singletons; the top ten hold about 12%. The V call is TRBV6-5, the J call TRBJ2-3; D might be TRBD1 (5 bases). The receptor comes from a human donor in good health (CMV status not recorded). Some clones in this sample may be carry-over from other donors' samples. Sequencing used cultured CD8+ T cells from PBMCs, obtained from culture after CMV antigen stimulation. The CDR3 DNA reads TGTGCCAGCAGTTACACCTATAGGGGCGAGGATACGCAGTATTTT. This codes for CASSYTYRGEDTQYF.